One and the same sample provided the 15 T cell receptor beta chains below, sequenced in a study of T-cell reconstitution after alpha-beta-depleted transplantation in children. Library preparation (for TCRbeta) was performed with unique molecular identifiers. TCRdb re-called the PCR reads through MiXCR, storing one row per CDR3 protein. The sample consists of about 110,000 distinct CDR3 sequences, around 6.4% of them appearing once. The specimen comprised PBMCs, mostly from graft donor cells, sampled 360 days after TCRalphabeta/CD19-depleted stem cell transplant. These receptors were collected from a male patient aged 2 to 9 who had a stem cell transplant for acute lymphoblastic leukemia, so the T cells may come from the graft donor.

This clonotype was seen more than once but under ten times. V is TRBV20-1 and J is TRBJ1-1; D perhaps matches TRBD1 (6 bases). Looked up from germline, CDR1 is DFQATT and CDR2 is SNEGSKA (reference sequence). The CDR3 contains 13 residues. Trimming left V 8 bases short and J 3 bases short, with 16 bases between. CDR3 sequence: CSLGRGADTEAFF. The DNA of the CDR3 is TGCAGTCTCGGGCGGGGGGCCGACACTGAAGCTTTCTTT.

This clonotype was counted a few times. The chain has TRBV7-2 and TRBJ2-5; TRBD2 aligns across 12 bases. The CDR3 is made up of 15 amino acids. Germline lookup yields CDR1 SGHTA and CDR2 FQGNSA. The V gene end was trimmed by 1 base and the J gene end by 8 bases; junction bases not matched to a gene: 5. CDR3 protein: CASSLGALAGGTQYF. CDR3 nucleotide sequence: TGTGCCAGCAGCTTAGGGGCACTAGCGGGAGGTACCCAGTACTTC.

This clonotype was seen repeatedly, ten times or more. J is TRBJ2-3 and V is TRBV7-2; TRBD2 is a possible D gene (5 bases). The germline V gene encodes CDR1 SGHTA and CDR2 FQGNSA. This CDR3 has 16 amino acids. Trimming removed 2 bases at V and 3 bases at J, with 15 bases between. This chain's CDR3 is CASSLYVQRSTDTQYF. The CDR3, as DNA: TGTGCCAGCAGCTTATACGTCCAGCGGAGTACAGATACGCAGTATTTT. The full variable domain, rest sourced from reference TRBV7-2 and TRBJ2-3, is GAGVSQSPSNKVTEKGKDVELRCDPISGHTALYWYRQSLGQGLEFLIYFQGNSAPDKSGLPSDRFSAERTGGSVSTLTIQRTQQEDSAVYLCASSLYVQRSTDTQYFGPGTRLTVL.

Concerning this clonotype: One end of the junction varies from germline; a read error may be responsible. The chain has TRBV4-2 and TRBJ1-4; D is uncertain. The CDR3 totals 15 residues. CDR1 is LGHNA and CDR2 is YNFKEQ in the germline V gene. The CDR3 DNA reads TGTGCCAGCAGCCAAGACAGGCCTCCTAATGGAAAACTGTTTTTT. Translating it yields CASSQDRPPNGKLFF.

The chain uses TRBV7-8 and TRBJ2-7; the match to TRBD2 covers 11 bases. Unmatched junction bases numbered 6, after V lost 6 bases and J lost 2 bases. Germline V gives CDR1 SGHVS, CDR2 FQNEAQ. The CDR3 is 15 amino acids. The CDR3 sequence is CASRGSGRATYEQYF. The CDR3 DNA reads as TGTGCCAGCAGGGGTAGCGGGAGGGCCACCTACGAGCAGTACTTC.

This clonotype was detected ten times or more. The rearrangement links TRBV29-1 to TRBJ2-7, with 8 bases matching TRBD1. V lost 0 bases, J lost 6 bases, and 10 bases stayed unmatched. Germline V lookup: CDR1 SQVTM, CDR2 ANQGSEA. The CDR3 length is 15 residues. CDR3 in DNA: TGCAGCGTTGAAGATCACGGACAGGGAACTGCCGAGCAGTACTTC. It codes for CSVEDHGQGTAEQYF.

Many counts were recorded for this clonotype. The rearrangement joins TRBV18 to TRBJ2-1; tentative D call: TRBD2 (6 bases). The germline V and J ends were trimmed by 3 bases and 8 bases, with 11 bases remaining between them. The CDR3 loop spans 13 amino acids. In germline, CDR1 is KGHSH, CDR2 LQKENI. The CDR3 bases are TGTGCCAGCTCACCGTGGAGGGGTGATGAGCAGTTCTTC. Residues: CASSPWRGDEQFF.

V is TRBV7-7 and J is TRBJ1-5; no clear D gene. CDR1 and CDR2 from the germline V gene are SSHAT and FNYEAQ (reference sequence). V was clipped by 3 bases and J by 4 bases, with 7 bases between them. The CDR3 has 13 residues. Here the CDR3 reads CASSLRANQPQHF. The CDR3 DNA reads as TGTGCCAGCAGCTTGAGGGCTAATCAGCCCCAGCATTTT.

This clonotype was detected many times. The V call is TRBV10-3, the J call TRBJ2-1; TRBD2 aligns across 10 bases. J was trimmed by 7 bases and V by 3 bases; bases with no gene match: 6. Germline CDR1 ENHRY, CDR2 SYGVKD. This CDR3 region has 15 residues. This CDR3 is CAISDSSGRKNEQFF. The CDR3 DNA is TGTGCCATCAGTGATTCTAGCGGGAGAAAGAATGAGCAGTTCTTC.

This clonotype was found many times. This chain connects TRBV29-1 to TRBJ2-7; TRBD1 matches 8 bases. The CDR3 loop spans 13 amino acids. V trimming: 4 bases; J trimming: 5 bases; junction bases outside the gene matches: 7. Looked up from germline, CDR1 is SQVTM and CDR2 is ANQGSEA. DNA of the CDR3: TGCAGCGTTGGGAGACAGGGGTTCGACGAGCAGTACTTC. Its translation is CSVGRQGFDEQYF.

The sample holds many counts of this clonotype. As DNA, the CDR3 is TGTGCCAGCGCGAGCGGACGAGAGCAGTACTTC. As protein: CASASGREQYF. The chain employs TRBV28 and TRBJ2-7, with D maybe TRBD2 (5 bases). The CDR3 is 11 amino acids. The germline V and J ends were trimmed by 8 bases and 7 bases, with 12 bases remaining between them. Looked up from germline, CDR1 is MDHEN and CDR2 is SYDVKM.

This clonotype occurred a few times. This chain joins TRBV30 and TRBJ1-2; D remains unclear. The V gene lost 5 bases and the J gene lost 8 bases, with 12 bases spanning the gap. Germline CDR1 is GTSNPN and CDR2 is SVGIG (reference sequence). The length of the CDR3 is 11 residues. Here the CDR3 reads CAWGEGPGYTF. In DNA form, the CDR3 reads TGTGCCTGGGGGGAGGGTCCGGGCTACACCTTC.

This clonotype was counted ten times or more. The chain uses TRBV20-1 and TRBJ2-7; no firm D call. CDR3 length equals 13 residues. Trimming left V 2 bases short and J 6 bases short, with 14 bases between. The germline V gene encodes CDR1 DFQATT and CDR2 SNEGSKA (reference sequence). The CDR3 region is CSARSPVGFEQYF. DNA of the CDR3: TGCAGTGCTAGATCGCCAGTTGGGTTCGAGCAGTACTTC.

This clonotype was detected ten times or more. The chain combines TRBV28 with TRBJ1-5; D is ambiguous. This CDR3 has 13 residues. V lost 0 bases and J 8 bases, leaving 8 bases between the germline ends. CDR1 MDHEN and CDR2 SYDVKM come from the germline V gene. CDR3 region: CASSLWGGEPQHF. For the CDR3, the DNA is TGTGCCAGCAGTTTATGGGGTGGGGAGCCCCAGCATTTT.

This clonotype was recorded at least ten times. The V gene is TRBV15, the J gene TRBJ1-2; no reliable D call. Looked up from germline, CDR1 is LNHNV and CDR2 is YYDKDF (reference sequence). The CDR3 spans 16 residues. The V end lost 4 bases, the J end lost 6 bases, and 21 bases lay between the germline ends. CDR3 coding DNA: TGTGCCACCAGCATGGACTATTCGTCGGGTCGGCATGGCTACACCTTC. Translation: CATSMDYSSGRHGYTF.